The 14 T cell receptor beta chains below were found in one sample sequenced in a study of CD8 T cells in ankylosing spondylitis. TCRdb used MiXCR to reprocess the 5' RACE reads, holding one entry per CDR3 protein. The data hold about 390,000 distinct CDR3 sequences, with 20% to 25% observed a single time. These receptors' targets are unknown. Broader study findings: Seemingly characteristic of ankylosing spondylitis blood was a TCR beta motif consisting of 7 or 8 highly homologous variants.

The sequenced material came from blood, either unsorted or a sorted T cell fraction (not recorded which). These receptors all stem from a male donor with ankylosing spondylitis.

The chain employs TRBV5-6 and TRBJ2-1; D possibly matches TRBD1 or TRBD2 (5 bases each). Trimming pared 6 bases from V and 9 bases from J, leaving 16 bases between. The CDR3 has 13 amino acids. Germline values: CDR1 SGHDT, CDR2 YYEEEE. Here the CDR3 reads CASTSTPGGEQFF. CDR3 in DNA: TGTGCCAGCACCTCTACCCCTGGGGGTGAGCAGTTCTTC.

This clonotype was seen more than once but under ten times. For the CDR3, the DNA is TGTGCCAGCAGCCTTGAGGGGACAGGGAGGGTCGGGCAGCCCCAGCATTTT. Protein: CASSLEGTGRVGQPQHF. This rearrangement joins TRBV7-9 to TRBJ1-5; 9 bases line up with TRBD1. The CDR3 extends over 17 amino acids. V was clipped by 5 bases and J by 7 bases; unmatched bases: 15. Per the germline V gene, CDR1 is SEHNR and CDR2 is FQNEAQ (reference sequence).

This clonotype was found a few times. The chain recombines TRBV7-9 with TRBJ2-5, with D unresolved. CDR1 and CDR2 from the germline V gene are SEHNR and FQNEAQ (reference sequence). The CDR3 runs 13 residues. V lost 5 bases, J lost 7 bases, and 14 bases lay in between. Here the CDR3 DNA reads TGTGCCAGCAGCGAAGGGCCTAAGGGGACCCAGTACTTC. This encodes CASSEGPKGTQYF.

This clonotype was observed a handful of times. CDR3 residues: CSASPGTGVAEAFF. The CDR3 nucleotides read TGCAGTGCTAGTCCCGGGACAGGAGTCGCTGAAGCTTTCTTT. The chain uses TRBV20-1 and TRBJ1-1; the match to TRBD1 covers 8 bases. CDR1 is DFQATT and CDR2 is SNEGSKA in the germline V gene (reference sequence). Trimming took 3 bases from V and 6 from J; bases not matched to a gene: 9. CDR3 length: 14 residues.

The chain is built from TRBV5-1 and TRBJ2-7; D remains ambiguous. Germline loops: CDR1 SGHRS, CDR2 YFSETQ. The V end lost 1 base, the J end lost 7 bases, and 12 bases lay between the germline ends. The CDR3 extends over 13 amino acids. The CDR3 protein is CASSLTQMGEQYF. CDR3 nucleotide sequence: TGCGCCAGCAGCTTGACTCAGATGGGGGAGCAGTACTTC. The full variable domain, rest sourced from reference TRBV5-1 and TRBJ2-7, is KAGVTQTPRYLIKTRGQQVTLSCSPISGHRSVSWYQQTPGQGLQFLFEYFSETQRNKGNFPGRFSGRQFSNSRSEMNVSTLELGDSALYLCASSLTQMGEQYFGPGTRLTVT.

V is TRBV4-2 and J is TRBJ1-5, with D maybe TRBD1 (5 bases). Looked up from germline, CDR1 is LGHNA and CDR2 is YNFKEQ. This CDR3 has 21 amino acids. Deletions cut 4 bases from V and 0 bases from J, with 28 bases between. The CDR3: CASSPGWGRAHQRASNQPQHF. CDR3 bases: TGTGCCAGCAGCCCAGGGTGGGGCAGGGCCCACCAACGAGCTAGCAATCAGCCCCAGCATTTT.

This chain's CDR3 is CASSVGHETEAFF. CDR3 sequence (DNA): TGTGCCAGCAGCGTAGGACATGAAACTGAAGCTTTCTTT. The rearrangement links TRBV9 to TRBJ1-1; D remains ambiguous. The V gene's germline CDR1 is SGDLS and CDR2 YYNGEE. The CDR3 is made up of 13 amino acids. V was pared by 0 bases and J by 5 bases, with 8 bases between.

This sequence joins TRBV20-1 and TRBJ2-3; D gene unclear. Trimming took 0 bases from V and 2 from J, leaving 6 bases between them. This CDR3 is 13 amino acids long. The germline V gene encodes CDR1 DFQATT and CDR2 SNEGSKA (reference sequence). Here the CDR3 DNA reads TGCAGTGCTAGAGAGGTCTTCACAGATACGCAGTATTTT. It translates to CSAREVFTDTQYF.

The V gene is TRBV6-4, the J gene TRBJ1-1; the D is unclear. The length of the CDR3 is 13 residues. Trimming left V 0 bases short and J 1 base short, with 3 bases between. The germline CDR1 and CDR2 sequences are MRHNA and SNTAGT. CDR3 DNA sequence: TGTGCCAGCAGTGACTCAGCGAACACTGAAGCTTTCTTT. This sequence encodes CASSDSANTEAFF.

This CDR3 is CASSLDPAEQFF. Written as DNA, the CDR3 is TGTGCCAGCAGCTTAGACCCGGCTGAGCAGTTCTTC. The V call is TRBV7-9, the J call TRBJ2-1, with unresolved D. Germline loops: CDR1 SEHNR, CDR2 FQNEAQ (reference sequence). The CDR3 is 12 residues long. V was pared by 1 base and J by 9 bases, with 7 bases between.

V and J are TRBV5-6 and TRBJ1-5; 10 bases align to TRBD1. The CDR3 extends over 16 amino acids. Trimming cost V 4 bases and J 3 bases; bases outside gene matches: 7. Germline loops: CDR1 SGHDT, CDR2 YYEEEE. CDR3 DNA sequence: TGTGCCAGCAGCGGCGGGACAGGGGCCTCCAATCAGCCCCAGCATTTT. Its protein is CASSGGTGASNQPQHF.

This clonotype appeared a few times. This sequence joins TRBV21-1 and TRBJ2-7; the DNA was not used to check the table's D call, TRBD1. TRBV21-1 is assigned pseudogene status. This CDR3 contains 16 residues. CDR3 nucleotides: TGTGCCAGCAGCAGCCGGGACAGGGGTGGGTTCTACGAGCAGTACTTC. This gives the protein CASSSRDRGGFYEQYF.

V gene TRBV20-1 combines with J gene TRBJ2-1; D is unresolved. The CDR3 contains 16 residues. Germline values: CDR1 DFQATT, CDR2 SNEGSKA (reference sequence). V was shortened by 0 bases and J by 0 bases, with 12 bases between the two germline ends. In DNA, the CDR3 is TGCAGTGCTAGAGACCGGTCCCCGAGCTCCTACAATGAGCAGTTCTTC. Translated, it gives CSARDRSPSSYNEQFF.

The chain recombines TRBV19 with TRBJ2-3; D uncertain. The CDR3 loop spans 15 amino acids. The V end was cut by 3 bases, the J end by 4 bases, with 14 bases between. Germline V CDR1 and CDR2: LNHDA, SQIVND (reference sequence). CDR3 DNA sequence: TGTGCCAGTAGTATCGGCGAGAGACGCGCAGATACGCAGTATTTT. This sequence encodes CASSIGERRADTQYF.